These 22 T cell receptor beta chains came from one sample sequenced in a study of blood T cell repertoires in COVID-19. Repertoires were generated with immunoSEQ multiplex PCR, while TCRdb's copy carries only in-frame clones and drops some. This table holds tens of thousands of clones, around 91% found once. Sequencing used peripheral blood. The receptors derive from a human donor in a cohort sampled during active COVID-19.

This clone is labeled medium-sized. The chain links TRBV25-1 to TRBJ2-2; possible D gene TRBD1, 5 bases. V was cut by 3 bases and J by 3 bases, with 5 bases left in between. CDR3 length: 13 residues. CDR1 MGHDK and CDR2 SYGVNS come from the germline V gene. Written as DNA, the CDR3 is TGTGCCAGCAGTGACAGGGACACCGGGGAGCTGTTTTTT. It codes for CASSDRDTGELFF.

The chain couples TRBV1 to TRBJ1-4; the D call in the table, TRBD1, was not verified against the DNA. TRBV1 constitutes a pseudogene. The CDR3 consists of 20 residues. The DNA of the CDR3 is TGCACCAGCAGCCAAGATAGGGCCGACAGGGGCCCATGGAATAATGAAAAACTGTTTTTT. Protein sequence: CTSSQDRADRGPWNNEKLFF.

The chain has TRBV25-1 and TRBJ1-1, with no clear D. The CDR3 runs 13 residues. Germline loops: CDR1 MGHDK, CDR2 SYGVNS. The V and J ends lost 8 bases and 9 bases respectively, with 19 bases between them. CDR3: CASGPTQTVKAFF. For the CDR3, the DNA is TGTGCCAGCGGGCCGACGCAAACTGTTAAAGCTTTCTTT. Drawing the rest from reference TRBV25-1 and TRBJ1-1, the complete variable domain is EADIYQTPRYLVIGTGKKITLECSQTMGHDKMYWYQQDPGMELHLIHYSYGVNSTEKGDLSSESTVSRIRTEHFPLTLESARPSHTSQYLCASGPTQTVKAFFGQGTRLTVV.

The chain combines TRBV6-4 with TRBJ2-7; the match to TRBD2 covers 9 bases. J gave up 0 bases and V 3 bases, and 6 bases lay outside the gene matches. The CDR3 contains 16 residues. Germline CDR1 reads MRHNA; CDR2 reads SNTAGT. As DNA, the CDR3 is TGTGCCAGCAGTGATGCTAGCGGGGCCATCTCCTACGAGCAGTACTTC. Amino acid sequence: CASSDASGAISYEQYF.

The chain joins TRBV10-2 to TRBJ2-1, with 8 nucleotides matching TRBD1. Germline trimming cut 6 bases from V and 0 bases from J; bases unmatched to any gene: 7. Germline V gene lookup returns CDR1 WSHSY and CDR2 SAAADI. The CDR3 length is 16 residues. The CDR3 region has the DNA TGCGCCAGCAGAGCCACCGGGACAGGCTCCTACAATGAGCAGTTCTTC. It translates to CASRATGTGSYNEQFF.

The chain uses TRBV5-6 and TRBJ2-7; no definite D call. Looked up from germline, CDR1 is SGHDT and CDR2 is YYEEEE. This CDR3 has 15 amino acids. Trimming shortened V by 1 base and J by 1 base, and 12 bases separated the two germline ends. The DNA for the CDR3 is TGTGCCAGCAGCTTGTGGGCAGGATCATCCTACGAGCAGTACTTC. Its protein is CASSLWAGSSYEQYF.

The chain has TRBV5-6 and TRBJ1-1; perhaps TRBD1 as D (6 bases). Germline V CDR1 and CDR2: SGHDT, YYEEEE. This CDR3 is 14 amino acids long. V shed 2 bases and J shed 1 base, with 9 bases lying between them. In nucleotides, the CDR3 is TGTGCCAGCAGCTTTCGGGGGGCGAACACTGAAGCTTTCTTT. This sequence encodes CASSFRGANTEAFF.

This rearrangement joins TRBV28 to TRBJ2-5; D remains unclear. This CDR3 comprises 13 residues. V gave up 2 bases and J gave up 2 bases, with 6 bases separating them. CDR1 is MDHEN, CDR2 SYDVKM, per germline. Here the CDR3 reads CASSLAIQETQYF. The CDR3 region has the DNA TGTGCCAGCAGTTTAGCGATTCAAGAGACCCAGTACTTC.

The rearrangement links TRBV6-1 to TRBJ1-2; D unclear. Trimming shortened V by 0 bases and J by 7 bases, and 12 bases separated the two germline ends. This CDR3 region has 14 residues. CDR1 is MNHNS, CDR2 SASEGT, per germline. Written as DNA, the CDR3 is TGTGCCAGCAGTGAAGCGATGATCTACCCTGGCTACACCTTC. It codes for CASSEAMIYPGYTF.

This chain links TRBV18 with TRBJ2-7; 10 positions agree with TRBD1. CDR3 length: 15 amino acids. J gave up 2 bases and V 5 bases, and 6 bases lay outside the gene matches. CDR1 KGHSH and CDR2 LQKENI come from the germline V gene. The CDR3 is CASSTGQGGTYEQYF. The CDR3 DNA reads as TGTGCCAGCTCAACTGGACAGGGGGGAACCTACGAGCAGTACTTC.

In its sample, this clone was seen a few times. The chain employs TRBV19 and TRBJ1-3; TRBD1 matches 7 bases. Germline trimming cut 10 bases from V and 0 bases from J; bases unmatched to any gene: 12. The CDR3 consists of 16 residues. The germline gives CDR1 LNHDA, CDR2 SQIVND (reference sequence). The CDR3 DNA is TGTGCCACAAGACAGGGAGTCACAGACTCTGGAAACACCATATATTTT. Encoded protein: CATRQGVTDSGNTIYF. Using reference TRBV19 and TRBJ1-3 for the parts outside the CDR3, the full variable domain is DGGITQSPKYLFRKEGQNVTLSCEQNLNHDAMYWYRQDPGQGLRLIYYSQIVNDFQKGDIAEGYSVSREKKESFPLTVTSAQKNPTAFYLCATRQGVTDSGNTIYFGEGSWLTVV.

The rearrangement joins TRBV28 to TRBJ1-5, with 8 nucleotides matching TRBD1. The V gene's germline CDR1 is MDHEN and CDR2 SYDVKM. Germline trimming cut 8 bases from V and 1 base from J; bases unmatched to any gene: 4. CDR3 length: 14 amino acids. The CDR3 is CASGQGLSNQPQHF. The CDR3 bases are TGTGCCAGCGGACAGGGTCTGAGCAATCAGCCCCAGCATTTT.

The chain links TRBV19 to TRBJ2-6; D is undetermined. This CDR3 is built from 15 residues. Germline loops: CDR1 LNHDA, CDR2 SQIVND (reference sequence). Trimming removed 6 bases from V and 4 bases from J, with 13 bases in between. This chain's CDR3 is CASRPQLTGANVLTF. CDR3 nucleotides: TGTGCCAGTAGACCCCAACTTACCGGGGCCAACGTCCTGACTTTC.

Concerning this clone: Other DNA sequences within the sample encode an identical CDR3. The chain uses TRBV5-1 and TRBJ2-3; D might be TRBD2 (6 bases). CDR1 and CDR2 from the germline V gene are SGHRS and YFSETQ. The CDR3 extends over 15 amino acids. V was clipped by 2 bases and J by 0 bases, with 10 bases between them. The CDR3 loop is CASSLPSGSTDTQYF. DNA for the CDR3: TGCGCCAGCAGCTTACCCAGCGGGAGCACAGATACGCAGTATTTT.

The rearrangement links TRBV5-1 to TRBJ2-5; 7 bases agree with TRBD2. Germline trimming cut 4 bases from V and 5 bases from J; bases unmatched to any gene: 14. This CDR3 spans 16 amino acids. In germline, CDR1 is SGHRS, CDR2 YFSETQ. The chain's CDR3 is CASSTRGGASLETQYF. The CDR3 bases are TGCGCCAGCAGCACCCGGGGAGGGGCCTCGTTGGAGACCCAGTACTTC.

The chain is built from TRBV28 and TRBJ2-5; TRBD2 agrees at 12 bases. This CDR3 spans 16 amino acids. Germline-derived CDR1 and CDR2 are MDHEN and SYDVKM. Trimming at V came to 6 bases and at J to 2 bases, leaving 7 bases not matched to a gene. The CDR3 DNA reads TGTGCCAGCAGACGGACTAGCGGGAATCTGCAAGAGACCCAGTACTTC. As protein: CASRRTSGNLQETQYF.

The chain couples TRBV7-8 to TRBJ2-3; D gene unclear. Trimming stripped 0 bases from V and 2 bases from J, with 6 bases between. Germline V gene sequence: CDR1 SGHVS, CDR2 FQNEAQ. This CDR3 has 14 residues. Written as DNA, the CDR3 is TGTGCCAGCAGCTTAGCGGTCTACACAGATACGCAGTATTTT. Translation: CASSLAVYTDTQYF.

The chain employs TRBV3-1 (or the pseudogene TRBV3-2) and TRBJ2-5; D not certain. Germline V CDR1 and CDR2: LGHDT, YNNKEL (reference sequence). This CDR3 contains 13 residues. Trimming removed 1 base from V and 2 bases from J, with 5 bases in between. The CDR3 sequence is CASSQGRQETQYF. The DNA for the CDR3 is TGTGCCAGCAGCCAAGGGCGGCAAGAGACCCAGTACTTC.

This chain uses TRBV4-1 with TRBJ1-5; possible D gene TRBD1, 6 bases. Between the trimmed V and J ends, which lost 1 base and 1 base, there was a span of 11 bases. Germline-derived CDR1 and CDR2 are MGHRA and YSYEKL. The CDR3 covers 16 residues. The CDR3 protein is CASSQVEQGSNQPQHF. The DNA for the CDR3 is TGCGCCAGCAGCCAAGTGGAACAGGGAAGCAATCAGCCCCAGCATTTT.

The chain joins TRBV20-1 to TRBJ2-7; 7 bases agree with TRBD1. This CDR3 has 12 residues. Germline CDR1 reads DFQATT; CDR2 reads SNEGSKA (reference sequence). The J segment lost 7 bases and the V segment lost 3 bases, leaving 6 bases of the junction unmatched. The CDR3 is CSASDRVGEQYF. CDR3 bases: TGCAGTGCTAGTGACAGGGTGGGGGAGCAGTACTTC.

The rearrangement joins TRBV5-1 to TRBJ2-1; no clear D gene. The germline V gene has CDR1 SGHRS and CDR2 YFSETQ. The CDR3 covers 15 residues. Trimming removed 4 bases at V and 1 base at J, with 12 bases between. Written as DNA, the CDR3 is TGCGCCAGCAGCCAATTTGCAGGTTCCTACAATGAGCAGTTCTTC. This gives the protein CASSQFAGSYNEQFF.

The V gene is TRBV9, the J gene TRBJ1-1; 10 nucleotides line up with TRBD1. There are 15 residues in the CDR3. Germline V gene sequence: CDR1 SGDLS, CDR2 YYNGEE. Unmatched junction bases numbered 6, after V lost 4 bases and J lost 3 bases. CDR3 sequence: CASSLGQGGYTEAFF. The CDR3 nucleotides are TGTGCCAGCAGCCTCGGACAGGGGGGATACACTGAAGCTTTCTTT.